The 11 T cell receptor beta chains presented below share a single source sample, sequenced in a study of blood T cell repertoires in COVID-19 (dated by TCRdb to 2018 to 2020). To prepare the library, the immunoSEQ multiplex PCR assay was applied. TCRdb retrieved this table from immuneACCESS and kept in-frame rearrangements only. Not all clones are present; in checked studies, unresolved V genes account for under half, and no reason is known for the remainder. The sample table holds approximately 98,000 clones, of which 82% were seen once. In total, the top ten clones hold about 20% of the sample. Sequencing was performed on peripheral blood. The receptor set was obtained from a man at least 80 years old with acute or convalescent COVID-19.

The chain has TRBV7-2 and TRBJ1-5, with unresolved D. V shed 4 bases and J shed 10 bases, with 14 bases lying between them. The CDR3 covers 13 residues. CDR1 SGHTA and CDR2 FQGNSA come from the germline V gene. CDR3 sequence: CASSSRGDHPQHF. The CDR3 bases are TGTGCCAGCAGCTCCCGGGGTGACCACCCCCAGCATTTT.

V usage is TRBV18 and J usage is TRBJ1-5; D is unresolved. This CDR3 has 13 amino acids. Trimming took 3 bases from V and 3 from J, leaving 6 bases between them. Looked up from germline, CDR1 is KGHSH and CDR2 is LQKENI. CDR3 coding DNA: TGTGCCAGCTCACCGGCGGACAATCAGCCCCAGCATTTT. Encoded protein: CASSPADNQPQHF.

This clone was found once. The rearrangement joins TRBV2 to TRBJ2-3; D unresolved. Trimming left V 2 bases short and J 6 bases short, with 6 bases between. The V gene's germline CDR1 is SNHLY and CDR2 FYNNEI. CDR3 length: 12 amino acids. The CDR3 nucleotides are TGTGCCAGCAGTGAAAGGAGCGATACGCAGTATTTT. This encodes CASSERSDTQYF.

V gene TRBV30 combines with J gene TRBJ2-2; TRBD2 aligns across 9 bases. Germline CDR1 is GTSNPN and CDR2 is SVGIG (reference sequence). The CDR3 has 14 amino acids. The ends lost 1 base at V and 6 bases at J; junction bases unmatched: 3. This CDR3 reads CAWSGSGSSGELFF. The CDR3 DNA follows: TGTGCCTGGAGTGGTAGCGGGAGTTCCGGGGAGCTGTTTTTT.

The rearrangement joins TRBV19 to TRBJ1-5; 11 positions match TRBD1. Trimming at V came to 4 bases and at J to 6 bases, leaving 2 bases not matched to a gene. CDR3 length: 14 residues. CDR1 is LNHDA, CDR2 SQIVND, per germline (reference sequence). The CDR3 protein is CASSTGQGGQPQHF. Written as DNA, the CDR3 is TGTGCCAGTAGTACGGGACAGGGGGGTCAGCCCCAGCATTTT. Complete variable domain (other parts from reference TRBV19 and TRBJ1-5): DGGITQSPKYLFRKEGQNVTLSCEQNLNHDAMYWYRQDPGQGLRLIYYSQIVNDFQKGDIAEGYSVSREKKESFPLTVTSAQKNPTAFYLCASSTGQGGQPQHFGDGTRLSIL.

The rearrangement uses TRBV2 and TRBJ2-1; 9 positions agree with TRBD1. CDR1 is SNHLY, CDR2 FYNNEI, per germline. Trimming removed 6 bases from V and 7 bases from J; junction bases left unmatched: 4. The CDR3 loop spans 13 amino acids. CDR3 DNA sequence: TGTGCCAGCAGGTGGACAGGGGTTAATGAGCAGTTCTTC. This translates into CASRWTGVNEQFF. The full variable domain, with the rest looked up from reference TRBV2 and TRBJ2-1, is EPEVTQTPSHQVTQMGQEVILRCVPISNHLYFYWYRQILGQKVEFLVSFYNNEISEKSEIFDDQFSVERPDGSNFTLKIRSTKLEDSAMYFCASRWTGVNEQFFGPGTRLTVL.

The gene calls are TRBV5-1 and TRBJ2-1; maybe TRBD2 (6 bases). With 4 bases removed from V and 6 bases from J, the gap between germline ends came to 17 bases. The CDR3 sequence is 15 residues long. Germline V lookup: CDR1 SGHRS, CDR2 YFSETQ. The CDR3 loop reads CASSPDPVEGNEQFF. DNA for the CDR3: TGCGCCAGCAGCCCAGACCCTGTGGAGGGCAATGAGCAGTTCTTC.

This chain's CDR3 is CASSLSGGAADTQYF. The CDR3 nucleotides read TGTGCCAGCAGCTTAAGCGGGGGGGCGGCAGATACGCAGTATTTT. The chain carries TRBV7-2 and TRBJ2-3, with 10 bases lining up with TRBD2. The J segment lost 4 bases and the V segment lost 2 bases, leaving 3 bases of the junction unmatched. This CDR3 contains 15 residues. CDR1 and CDR2 from the germline V gene are SGHTA and FQGNSA. The full variable domain, its missing parts supplied by reference TRBV7-2 and TRBJ2-3, is GAGVSQSPSNKVTEKGKDVELRCDPISGHTALYWYRQSLGQGLEFLIYFQGNSAPDKSGLPSDRFSAERTGGSVSTLTIQRTQQEDSAVYLCASSLSGGAADTQYFGPGTRLTVL.

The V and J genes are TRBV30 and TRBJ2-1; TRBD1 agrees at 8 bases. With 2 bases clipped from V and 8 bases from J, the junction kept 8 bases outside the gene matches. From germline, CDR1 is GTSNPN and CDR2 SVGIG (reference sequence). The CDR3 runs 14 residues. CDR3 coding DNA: TGTGCCTGGAGTAGGGACAGGCTACTCTATGAGCAGTTCTTC. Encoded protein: CAWSRDRLLYEQFF.

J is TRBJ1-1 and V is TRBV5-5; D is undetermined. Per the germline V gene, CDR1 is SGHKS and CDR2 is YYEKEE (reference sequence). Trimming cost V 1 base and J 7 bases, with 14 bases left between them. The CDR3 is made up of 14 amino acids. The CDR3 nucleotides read TGTGCCAGCAGCTTGATTGCAGGATTTTTTGAAGCTTTCTTT. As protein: CASSLIAGFFEAFF.

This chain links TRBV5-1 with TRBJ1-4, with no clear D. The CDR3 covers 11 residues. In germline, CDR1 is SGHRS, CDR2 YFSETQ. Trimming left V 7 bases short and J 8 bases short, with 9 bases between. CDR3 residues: CASHSGEKLFF. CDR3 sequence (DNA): TGCGCCAGCCACAGTGGAGAAAAACTGTTTTTT.